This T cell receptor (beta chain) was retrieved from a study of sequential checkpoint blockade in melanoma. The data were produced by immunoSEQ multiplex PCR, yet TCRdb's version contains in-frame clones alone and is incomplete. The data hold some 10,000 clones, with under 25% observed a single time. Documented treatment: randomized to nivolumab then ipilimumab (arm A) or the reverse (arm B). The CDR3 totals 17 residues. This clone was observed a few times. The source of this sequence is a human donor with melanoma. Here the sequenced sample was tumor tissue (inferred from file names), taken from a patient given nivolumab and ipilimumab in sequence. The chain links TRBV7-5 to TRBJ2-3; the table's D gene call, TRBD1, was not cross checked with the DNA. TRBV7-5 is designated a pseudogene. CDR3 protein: CASSLPLTGVETDTQYF. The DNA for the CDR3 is TGTGCCAGCAGCTTACCCCTGACAGGGGTGGAGACAGATACGCAGTATTTT.